A single sample gave rise to the 27 T cell receptor beta chains below, sequenced in a study of T cell changes during pregnancy in multiple sclerosis. Profiling relied on immunoSEQ multiplex PCR, and the TCRdb table lists in-frame clones only, not all of them. There are 50,000 to 65,000 clones in the sample; 75% to 90% occur only once, and around 0.38% lies in the top ten. The sample in question was CD4+ T cells from peripheral blood mononuclear cells, obtained in the third trimester of pregnancy. The source of these receptors is a female donor with multiple sclerosis, enrolled in a pregnancy study.

The V call is TRBV28, the J call TRBJ1-2; D unresolved. Between the trimmed V and J ends, which lost 3 bases and 4 bases, there was a span of 12 bases. This CDR3 is 14 amino acids long. Looked up from germline, CDR1 is MDHEN and CDR2 is SYDVKM. CDR3 protein: CASSFRPDVYGYTF. The CDR3 DNA follows: TGTGCCAGCAGTTTCCGCCCAGATGTCTATGGCTACACCTTC.

This clone was observed a single time. The chain couples TRBV7-7 to TRBJ1-4; 8 positions agree with TRBD1. Per germline, CDR1 SSHAT and CDR2 FNYEAQ (reference sequence). V lost 5 bases and J lost 5; bases outside the gene matches: 7. The CDR3 runs to 15 residues. CDR3 coding DNA: TGTGCCAGCAGCCCTCGGGACAGGCCAAATGAAAAACTGTTTTTT. Translation gives CASSPRDRPNEKLFF.

This clone showed up just once. V and J are TRBV9 and TRBJ1-1; 8 nucleotides align to TRBD1. The length of the CDR3 is 15 residues. Germline CDR1 is SGDLS and CDR2 is YYNGEE. V was clipped by 3 bases and J by 4 bases; unmatched bases: 8. DNA of the CDR3: TGTGCCAGCAGCGCCTCAGGGGGCGCATTCACTGAAGCTTTCTTT. Translating it yields CASSASGGAFTEAFF.

The gene calls are TRBV7-7 and TRBJ2-5, with 10 positions matching TRBD1. Per the germline V gene, CDR1 is SSHAT and CDR2 is FNYEAQ (reference sequence). This CDR3 spans 15 amino acids. Unmatched junction bases numbered 4, after V lost 4 bases and J lost 2 bases. CDR3 protein: CASSSGQGPQETQYF. The CDR3 DNA reads TGTGCCAGCAGCTCGGGACAGGGGCCTCAAGAGACCCAGTACTTC.

The table lists this clone with a count of one. The chain employs TRBV4-2 and TRBJ1-4; D uncertain. Trimming cost V 0 bases and J 0 bases, with 5 bases left between them. Germline V gene lookup returns CDR1 LGHNA and CDR2 YNFKEQ. The CDR3 is made up of 15 amino acids. CDR3 sequence: CASSQDSPTNEKLFF. CDR3 sequence (DNA): TGTGCCAGCAGCCAAGACAGTCCAACTAATGAAAAACTGTTTTTT.

The chain has TRBV5-5 and TRBJ2-7; D is uncertain. The V and J ends lost 0 bases and 2 bases respectively, with 15 bases between them. The CDR3 extends over 16 amino acids. Germline values: CDR1 SGHKS, CDR2 YYEKEE (reference sequence). The CDR3 region is CASSLAWASIAYEQYF. The DNA for the CDR3 is TGTGCCAGCAGCTTGGCCTGGGCCAGCATAGCCTACGAGCAGTACTTC.

The V gene is TRBV4-1, the J gene TRBJ1-4; D gene uncertain. The CDR3 loop spans 15 amino acids. V was pared by 0 bases and J by 8 bases, with 13 bases between. Germline values: CDR1 MGHRA, CDR2 YSYEKL. The CDR3 loop reads CASSQDRGEREKLFF. The CDR3 nucleotides are TGCGCCAGCAGCCAAGATCGCGGGGAACGGGAAAAACTGTTTTTT.

The V call is TRBV19, the J call TRBJ1-2; D remains unclear. V lost 4 bases, J lost 8 bases, and 17 bases lay in between. This CDR3 spans 14 amino acids. The germline V gene encodes CDR1 LNHDA and CDR2 SQIVND (reference sequence). In DNA, the CDR3 is TGTGCCAGTAGTACGTCCGTGCGAGCGGGCGGCTACACCTTC. It translates to CASSTSVRAGGYTF.

The chain carries TRBV9 and TRBJ1-5, with TRBD1 as a possible D gene (5 bases). Trimming took off 5 bases at V and 3 bases at J, with 9 bases between the two ends. The CDR3 runs to 13 residues. In germline, CDR1 is SGDLS, CDR2 YYNGEE. Written as DNA, the CDR3 is TGTGCCAGCAGTCGGGGGGACAATCAGCCCCAGCATTTT. It yields the protein CASSRGDNQPQHF.

The chain uses TRBV5-1 and TRBJ2-7; 12 nucleotides match TRBD1. The germline gives CDR1 SGHRS, CDR2 YFSETQ. The V gene end was trimmed by 7 bases and the J gene end by 7 bases; junction bases not matched to a gene: 9. The CDR3 runs 14 residues. CDR3 bases: TGCGCCAGCGGTACCGGGACAGGGGGCTCGGAGCAGTACTTC. Translating gives CASGTGTGGSEQYF.

Only one count was recorded for this clone. This chain joins TRBV6-6 and TRBJ1-1; no definite D call. V lost 6 bases and J 0 bases, leaving 11 bases between the germline ends. Germline CDR1 and CDR2: MNHNY and SVGAGI (reference sequence). The CDR3 covers 14 residues. CDR3 bases: TGTGCCAGCAGCCCGCCAGTCATGAACACTGAAGCTTTCTTT. Translation gives CASSPPVMNTEAFF.

The chain has TRBV7-3 and TRBJ2-5; maybe TRBD1 (5 bases). The CDR3 spans 13 residues. CDR1 and CDR2 from the germline V gene are SGHTA and FQGTGA. V lost 6 bases, J lost 1 base, and 9 bases lay in between. CDR3 loop: CASSRGFQETQYF. DNA of the CDR3: TGTGCCAGCAGTAGGGGCTTCCAAGAGACCCAGTACTTC.

The rearrangement uses TRBV5-5 and TRBJ2-7; tentatively, D is TRBD1 (6 bases). The V and J ends lost 0 bases and 4 bases respectively, with 17 bases between them. CDR3 length: 16 residues. Germline CDR1 is SGHKS and CDR2 is YYEKEE (reference sequence). CDR3 sequence reads: CASSLDSSGVTYEQYF. In DNA form, the CDR3 reads TGTGCCAGCAGCTTGGATAGTTCAGGGGTGACGTACGAGCAGTACTTC.

The rearrangement joins TRBV4-2 to TRBJ1-3; D is uncertain. The V end lost 1 base, the J end lost 0 bases, and 10 bases lay between the germline ends. CDR1 is LGHNA, CDR2 YNFKEQ, per germline. The CDR3 extends over 16 amino acids. The CDR3, as DNA: TGTGCCAGCAGCCAAGGAGCCCTCACCTCTGGAAACACCATATATTTT. It is translated as CASSQGALTSGNTIYF.

The V call is TRBV19, the J call TRBJ2-2; TRBD1 aligns across 10 bases. The germline V gene has CDR1 LNHDA and CDR2 SQIVND (reference sequence). V lost 4 bases and J lost 0; bases outside the gene matches: 2. The CDR3 has 16 amino acids. CDR3 sequence: CASSKTGGSNTGELFF. DNA of the CDR3: TGTGCCAGTAGTAAGACAGGGGGCTCGAACACCGGGGAGCTGTTTTTT. Full variable domain (outside the CDR3, taken from reference TRBV19 and TRBJ2-2): DGGITQSPKYLFRKEGQNVTLSCEQNLNHDAMYWYRQDPGQGLRLIYYSQIVNDFQKGDIAEGYSVSREKKESFPLTVTSAQKNPTAFYLCASSKTGGSNTGELFFGEGSRLTVL.

This clone was detected once. The V and J genes are TRBV27 and TRBJ2-3; weak D call: TRBD2 (6 bases). The germline V gene encodes CDR1 MNHEY and CDR2 SMNVEV (reference sequence). The length of the CDR3 is 16 residues. Between the trimmed V and J ends, which lost 5 bases and 3 bases, there was a span of 18 bases. The DNA of the CDR3 is TGTGCCAGCAGTGGGGCCACCTCTAGCGAGACAGATACGCAGTATTTT. Translated, it gives CASSGATSSETDTQYF.

This clone occurred once. The chain carries TRBV5-1 and TRBJ1-2, with D perhaps TRBD1 (5 bases). Deletions cut 0 bases from V and 4 bases from J, with 13 bases between. Per germline, CDR1 SGHRS and CDR2 YFSETQ. This CDR3 has 15 residues. The CDR3 spells CASSLGDRASYGYTF. For the CDR3, the DNA is TGCGCCAGCAGCTTGGGTGACAGAGCCTCCTATGGCTACACCTTC. The complete variable domain, with remaining parts taken from reference TRBV5-1 and TRBJ1-2, reads KAGVTQTPRYLIKTRGQQVTLSCSPISGHRSVSWYQQTPGQGLQFLFEYFSETQRNKGNFPGRFSGRQFSNSRSEMNVSTLELGDSALYLCASSLGDRASYGYTFGSGTRLTVV.

Note on this clone: At one end, the junction sequence differs from germline, possibly due to a read error. This chain connects TRBV6-5 to TRBJ1-5; TRBD1 matches at 7 bases. Looked up from germline, CDR1 is MNHEY and CDR2 is SVGAGI. This CDR3 is built from 14 residues. CDR3 sequence (DNA): TGTGCCAGCAGTTACCGGACAGGCAAGCAGCCCCAGCATTTT. Protein sequence: CASSYRTGKQPQHF.

The chain couples TRBV6-6 to TRBJ2-5, with D possibly matching TRBD2 (5 bases). Germline V gene sequence: CDR1 MNHNY, CDR2 SVGAGI (reference sequence). V was trimmed by 2 bases and J by 5 bases, leaving 15 bases between them. The CDR3 extends over 15 amino acids. The CDR3 coding sequence is TGTGCCAGCAGTTACCCCCAGAAGTCGGGGGAGACCCAGTACTTC. It translates to CASSYPQKSGETQYF.

V gene TRBV7-9 combines with J gene TRBJ1-4, with a possible D match to TRBD1 (5 bases). The V and J ends lost 8 bases and 5 bases respectively, with 15 bases between them. This CDR3 contains 14 residues. CDR1 and CDR2 from the germline V gene are SEHNR and FQNEAQ (reference sequence). The CDR3: CASVIPGGNEKLFF. CDR3 nucleotides: TGTGCCAGCGTGATACCGGGGGGGAATGAAAAACTGTTTTTT.

The chain has TRBV19 and TRBJ1-1, with D perhaps TRBD1 (5 bases). Germline V lookup: CDR1 LNHDA, CDR2 SQIVND (reference sequence). The CDR3 loop spans 17 amino acids. With 3 bases removed from V and 4 bases from J, the gap between germline ends came to 21 bases. The CDR3 loop is CASSMGGPYGGSTEAFF. CDR3 coding DNA: TGTGCCAGTAGTATGGGAGGGCCTTATGGGGGGTCCACTGAAGCTTTCTTT.

The genes are TRBV18 and TRBJ2-3, with D maybe TRBD1 (7 bases). V was cut by 4 bases and J by 5 bases, with 16 bases left in between. The CDR3 has 15 amino acids. Looked up from germline, CDR1 is KGHSH and CDR2 is LQKENI. CDR3 nucleotide sequence: TGTGCCAGCTCACTTCAAGGAGGGGGCGTAGATACGCAGTATTTT. Its translation: CASSLQGGGVDTQYF.

The V and J genes are TRBV5-1 and TRBJ1-5; 8 positions match TRBD1. The CDR3 is 14 amino acids. Germline-derived CDR1 and CDR2 are SGHRS and YFSETQ. The V segment lost 0 bases and the J segment 6 bases; nucleotides outside the gene matches: 2. CDR3 amino acids: CASSLGTGLQPQHF. CDR3 DNA sequence: TGCGCCAGCAGCTTGGGGACAGGGCTTCAGCCCCAGCATTTT.

The chain has TRBV7-2 and TRBJ1-6; TRBD1 matches 7 bases. CDR1 and CDR2 (germline): SGHTA, FQGNSA. J was trimmed by 7 bases and V by 3 bases; bases with no gene match: 0. The CDR3 sequence is 13 residues long. CDR3 in amino acids: CASSLDRNSPLHF. DNA for the CDR3: TGTGCCAGCAGCTTGGACAGGAATTCACCCCTCCACTTT.

The rearrangement joins TRBV9 to TRBJ1-2; a weak D match, TRBD1 (5 bases). This CDR3 contains 13 residues. V was cut by 3 bases and J by 4 bases, with 10 bases left in between. The germline CDR1 and CDR2 sequences are SGDLS and YYNGEE. The CDR3 loop reads CASSEAGRYGYTF. The DNA of the CDR3 is TGTGCCAGCAGCGAGGCGGGGCGCTATGGCTACACCTTC.

The chain links TRBV6-5 to TRBJ1-2; D may be TRBD1 (6 bases). There are 15 residues in the CDR3. The V gene lost 3 bases and the J gene lost 0 bases, with 11 bases spanning the gap. Germline assignment: CDR1 MNHEY and CDR2 SVGAGI. The CDR3 reads CASSYYRDSNYGYTF. The CDR3 DNA sequence: TGTGCCAGCAGTTATTACAGGGATTCTAACTATGGCTACACCTTC.

This chain uses TRBV29-1 with TRBJ1-2; D perhaps matches TRBD1 (5 bases). Trimming cost V 4 bases and J 7 bases, with 16 bases left between them. The CDR3 totals 13 residues. CDR1 is SQVTM and CDR2 is ANQGSEA in the germline V gene. The CDR3 coding sequence is TGCAGCGTTGGGGGGGATACAAAGGGTGGCTACACCTTC. Translation gives CSVGGDTKGGYTF.